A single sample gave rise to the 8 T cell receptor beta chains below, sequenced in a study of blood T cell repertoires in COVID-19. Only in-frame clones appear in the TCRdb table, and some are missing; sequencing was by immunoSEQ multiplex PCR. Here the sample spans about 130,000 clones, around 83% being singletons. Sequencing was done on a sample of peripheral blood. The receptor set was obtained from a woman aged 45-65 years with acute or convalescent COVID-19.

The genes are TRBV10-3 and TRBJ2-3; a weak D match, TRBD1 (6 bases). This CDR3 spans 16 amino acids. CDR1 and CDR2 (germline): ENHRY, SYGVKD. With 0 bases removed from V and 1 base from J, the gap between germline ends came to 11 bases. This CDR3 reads CAISESTGHGTDTQYF. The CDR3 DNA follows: TGTGCCATCAGTGAGTCGACAGGCCATGGCACAGATACGCAGTATTTT.

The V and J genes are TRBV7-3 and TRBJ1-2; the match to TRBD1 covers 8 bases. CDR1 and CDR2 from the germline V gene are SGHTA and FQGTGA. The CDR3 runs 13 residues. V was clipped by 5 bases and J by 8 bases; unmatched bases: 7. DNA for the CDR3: TGTGCCAGCAGCCAGGACAGGGAGGAAGGCTACACCTTC. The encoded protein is CASSQDREEGYTF.

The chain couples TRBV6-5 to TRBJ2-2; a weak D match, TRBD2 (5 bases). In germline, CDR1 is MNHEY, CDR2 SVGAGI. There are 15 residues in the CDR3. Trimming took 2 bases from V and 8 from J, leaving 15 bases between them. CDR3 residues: CASSYARAAQGELFF. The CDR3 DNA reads TGTGCCAGCAGTTACGCGCGGGCCGCTCAAGGGGAGCTGTTTTTT.

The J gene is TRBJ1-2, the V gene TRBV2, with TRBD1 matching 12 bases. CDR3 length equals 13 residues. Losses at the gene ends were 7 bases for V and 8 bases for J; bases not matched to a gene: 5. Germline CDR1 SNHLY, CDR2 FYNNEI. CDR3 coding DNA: TGTGCCAGCATGGGACAGGGGGCCCGAGGCTACACCTTC. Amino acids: CASMGQGARGYTF. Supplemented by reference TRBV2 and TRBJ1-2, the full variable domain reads EPEVTQTPSHQVTQMGQEVILRCVPISNHLYFYWYRQILGQKVEFLVSFYNNEISEKSEIFDDQFSVERPDGSNFTLKIRSTKLEDSAMYFCASMGQGARGYTFGSGTRLTVV.

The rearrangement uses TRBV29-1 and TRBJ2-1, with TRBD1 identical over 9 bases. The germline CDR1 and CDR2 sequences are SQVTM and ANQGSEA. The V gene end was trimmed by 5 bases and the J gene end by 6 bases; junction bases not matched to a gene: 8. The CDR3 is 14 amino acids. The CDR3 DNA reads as TGCAGCGTTTCTCTCGGGACAGGGACCAATGAGCAGTTCTTC. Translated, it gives CSVSLGTGTNEQFF.

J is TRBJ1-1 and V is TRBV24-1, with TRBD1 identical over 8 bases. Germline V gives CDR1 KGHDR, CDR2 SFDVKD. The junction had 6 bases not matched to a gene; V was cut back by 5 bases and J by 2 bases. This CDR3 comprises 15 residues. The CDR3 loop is CATSGPGQGNTEAFF. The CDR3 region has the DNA TGTGCCACCAGTGGCCCCGGACAGGGTAACACTGAAGCTTTCTTT.

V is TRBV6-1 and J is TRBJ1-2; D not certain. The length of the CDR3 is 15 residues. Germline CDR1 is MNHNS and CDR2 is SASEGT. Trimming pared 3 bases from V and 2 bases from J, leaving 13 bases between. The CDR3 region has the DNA TGTGCCAGCAGTGAGATGCGAAGTTTGAACTATGGCTACACCTTC. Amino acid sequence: CASSEMRSLNYGYTF.

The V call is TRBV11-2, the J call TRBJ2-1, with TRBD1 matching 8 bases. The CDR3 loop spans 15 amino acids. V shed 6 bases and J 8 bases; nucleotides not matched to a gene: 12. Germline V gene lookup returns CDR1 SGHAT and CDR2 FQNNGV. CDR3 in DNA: TGTGCCAGCAGGTACGGACAGGGAGTTCAGGATGAGCAGTTCTTC. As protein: CASRYGQGVQDEQFF.